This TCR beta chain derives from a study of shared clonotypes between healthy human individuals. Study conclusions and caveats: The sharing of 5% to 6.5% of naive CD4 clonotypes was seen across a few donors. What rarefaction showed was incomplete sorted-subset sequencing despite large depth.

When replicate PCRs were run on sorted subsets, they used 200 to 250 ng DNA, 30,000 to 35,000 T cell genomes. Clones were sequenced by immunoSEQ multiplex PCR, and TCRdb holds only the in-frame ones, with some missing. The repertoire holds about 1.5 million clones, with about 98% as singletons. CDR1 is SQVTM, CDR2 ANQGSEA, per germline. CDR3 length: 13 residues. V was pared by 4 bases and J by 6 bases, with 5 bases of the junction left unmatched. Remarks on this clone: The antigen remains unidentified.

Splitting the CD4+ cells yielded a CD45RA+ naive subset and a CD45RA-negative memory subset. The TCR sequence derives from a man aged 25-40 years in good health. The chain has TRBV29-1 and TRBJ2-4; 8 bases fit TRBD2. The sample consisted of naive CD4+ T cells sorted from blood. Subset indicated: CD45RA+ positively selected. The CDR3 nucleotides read TGCAGCGTTGGCCGGGAGGGCCGAAACATTCAGTACTTC. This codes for CSVGREGRNIQYF.